This T cell receptor (beta chain) was recovered during a study of neurological immune-mediated disorders. Per germline, CDR1 MNHEY and CDR2 SMNVEV (reference sequence). Trimming removed 6 bases at V and 0 bases at J, with 9 bases between. This CDR3 has 15 amino acids. Indicated time point: longitudinal time-point 1 (baseline). This clonotype was seen many times. The authors obtained over 170 million TCR-beta sequences from 15-18 subjects per sequencing run. TCRdb re-called the 5' RACE reads with MiXCR, one entry per CDR3 protein. The table records tens of thousands of distinct CDR3 sequences, 10% of them present only once.

The clonotype originates from a man aged 25 to 40 in good health. J is TRBJ2-6 and V is TRBV27, with D possibly matching TRBD2 (6 bases). The sample comprised PBMCs. CDR3 amino acids: CASSGGVSGANVLTF. The CDR3 region has the DNA TGTGCCAGCAGCGGGGGAGTCTCTGGGGCCAACGTCCTGACTTTC.